The T cell receptor (beta chain) described here comes from a study of control samples from healthy donors and cancer patients (dated by TCRdb to 2018 to 2021). In regard to this clone: It lacks a known antigen. Base qualities were left out, and no much larger clone turns up one base away.

V is shortened by 2 bases, J by 2 bases, and the region joining them spans 15 bases. The CDR3 has 16 amino acids, counting the end cysteine and phenylalanine. Kept here is only the CDR3 DNA, which spans 48 bases and is read in frame from base 1. Taken from the germline V gene, the CDR1 and CDR2 loops are MNHNS and SASEGT. The library came from the immunoSEQ multiplex PCR assay. Held by TCRdb, this immuneACCESS table contains in-frame sequences only and omits some clones. Under half of the omission traces to an unresolved V gene where checked; the cause of the rest is unknown. The sample yields 150,000 or so clones; more than 85% were counted once. Roughly 5.5% of the sample lies in the top ten.

This TCR was recovered from a man between 18 and 29 years old in good health. The chain was built from TRBV6-1 and TRBJ1-2, with the D gene too uncertain to name. The sequenced sample was blood. The base sequence is TGTGCCAGCAGTGAATCTGTGGGAGGCCACAACTATGGCTACACCTTC. Translated, this is CASSESVGGHNYGYTF.